The text below deals with one T cell receptor (beta chain). Antigen unknown. Germline assignment: CDR1 SGDLS and CDR2 YYNGEE. The CDR3 sequence is 15 residues long. The J segment lost 2 bases and the V segment lost 4 bases, leaving 6 bases of the junction unmatched. This entry comes from a study of cytomegalovirus exposure and HLA in healthy donors. Study results and caveats: Per published reports, the classifier diagnosed cytomegalovirus status with high specificity and sensitivity.

With 60 Vbeta and 13 Jbeta primers, the PCR was carried out. Sequenced by immunoSEQ multiplex PCR; TCRdb stores in-frame clones only, minus some. The sample carries about 200,000 clones, approximately 80% recorded once. The sequence was collected from a girl aged 5-17 years in good health and CMV-seronegative. V and J are TRBV9 and TRBJ1-5, with 7 bases identical to TRBD1. Material: PBMCs. CDR3: CASSPTGQGNQPQHF. The CDR3 nucleotides read TGTGCCAGCAGCCCCACTGGACAGGGCAATCAGCCCCAGCATTTT.